Presented here are 27 T cell receptor beta chains from one specimen sequenced in a study of relationships among human T cell subsets. TCR alpha and beta CDR3s were amplified from mRNA by semiquantitative ARM-PCR. In ARM-PCR, communal superprimers followed tagged nested gene-specific primers for exponential amplification. Each CDR3 protein is one row after TCRdb ran MiXCR on the multiplex PCR reads. Of approximately 15,000 distinct CDR3 sequences in the sample, roughly 60% were seen once. The sequencing sample was made of total T cells sorted from blood. The receptors here all came from a man aged 35 to 55 in good health.

The chain combines TRBV28 with TRBJ2-6; 8 bases align to TRBD1. This CDR3 has 18 amino acids. CDR1 is MDHEN, CDR2 SYDVKM, per germline. Trimming at V came to 8 bases and at J to 0 bases, leaving 12 bases not matched to a gene. The CDR3 reads CASRFRGQALSGANVLTF. CDR3 DNA: TGTGCCAGCCGGTTCCGGGGACAGGCACTCTCTGGGGCCAACGTCCTGACTTTC.

This clonotype occurred a few times. This chain links TRBV7-9 with TRBJ2-3, with D hard to call. CDR3 size: 12 residues. Germline CDR1 reads SEHNR; CDR2 reads FQNEAQ (reference sequence). V was cut by 0 bases and J by 7 bases, with 5 bases left in between. The DNA for the CDR3 is TGTGCCAGCAGCTTAGCGGGGAATACGCAGTATTTT. Amino acid sequence: CASSLAGNTQYF.

This clonotype was found once. V is TRBV5-1 and J is TRBJ2-7; D is undetermined. Germline V gene sequence: CDR1 SGHRS, CDR2 YFSETQ. This CDR3 spans 13 amino acids. V dropped 4 bases and J dropped 5 bases, with 13 bases sitting between them. CDR3 in amino acids: CASSVADLNEQYF. CDR3 nucleotides: TGCGCCAGCAGCGTTGCGGACCTGAACGAGCAGTACTTC.

This chain links TRBV6-6 with TRBJ1-1; D gene uncertain. Trimming stripped 7 bases from V and 1 base from J, with 10 bases between. The CDR3 loop spans 13 amino acids. Germline loops: CDR1 MNHNY, CDR2 SVGAGI (reference sequence). The DNA for the CDR3 is TGTGCCAGCATAGGGCAGACGAACACTGAAGCTTTCTTT. This encodes CASIGQTNTEAFF.

This clonotype was found a few times. DNA of the CDR3: TGTGCCAGCAGCCTCCGGGCTCACAATGAGCAGTTCTTC. It specifies CASSLRAHNEQFF. V usage is TRBV11-1 and J usage is TRBJ2-1; D is unclear. Per the germline V gene, CDR1 is SGHAT and CDR2 is FQDESV (reference sequence). The CDR3 covers 13 residues. The V gene lost 5 bases and the J gene lost 5 bases, with 10 bases spanning the gap. The full variable domain, rest sourced from reference TRBV11-1 and TRBJ2-1, is EAEVAQSPRYKITEKSQAVAFWCDPISGHATLYWYRQILGQGPELLVQFQDESVVDDSQLPKDRFSAERLKGVDSTLKIQPAELGDSAMYLCASSLRAHNEQFFGPGTRLTVL.

The chain couples TRBV5-1 to TRBJ1-2; D is undetermined. CDR1 and CDR2 from the germline V gene are SGHRS and YFSETQ. The CDR3 is made up of 14 amino acids. V was clipped by 7 bases and J by 4 bases, with 17 bases between them. The CDR3 DNA is TGCGCCAGCCATCCGGCGGCGGACGGCTATGGCTACACCTTC. Amino acid sequence: CASHPAADGYGYTF.

This chain links TRBV20-1 with TRBJ2-3; 7 bases are a match to TRBD2. The CDR3 is 13 amino acids. The germline V gene has CDR1 DFQATT and CDR2 SNEGSKA (reference sequence). The trim removed 6 bases at V and 1 base at J, leaving 4 bases unmatched. The CDR3 region has the DNA TGCAGTGCCGCGCTAGCGGGCACAGATACGCAGTATTTT. It translates to CSAALAGTDTQYF.

The chain employs TRBV21-1 and TRBJ2-4; the D call TRBD1 from the table was never checked on the DNA. TRBV21-1 is a recognized pseudogene. The CDR3 loop spans 19 amino acids. The CDR3 region is CASTLKGRTGGRTKNIQYF. The CDR3 region has the DNA TGTGCCAGCACCCTAAAGGGGAGGACAGGGGGCCGGACCAAAAACATTCAGTACTTC.

V usage is TRBV11-2 and J usage is TRBJ2-7; maybe TRBD2 (5 bases). This CDR3 region has 16 residues. Germline V gene sequence: CDR1 SGHAT, CDR2 FQNNGV. V lost 1 base, J lost 0 bases, and 13 bases lay in between. The CDR3 loop reads CASSLVGLGSSYEQYF. CDR3 coding DNA: TGTGCCAGCAGCTTAGTAGGACTGGGAAGCTCCTACGAGCAGTACTTC.

The rearrangement joins TRBV4-2 to TRBJ2-1, with 9 nucleotides matching TRBD2. Germline-derived CDR1 and CDR2 are LGHNA and YNFKEQ. This CDR3 spans 16 amino acids. After removal of 0 bases from V and 3 bases from J, the junction contained 3 bases not matched to a gene. The CDR3 sequence: CASSQDPLAGYNEQFF. The CDR3 bases are TGTGCCAGCAGCCAAGATCCACTAGCGGGCTACAATGAGCAGTTCTTC.

This chain joins TRBV11-2 and TRBJ2-1, with 9 positions matching TRBD1. Per the germline V gene, CDR1 is SGHAT and CDR2 is FQNNGV. V lost 7 bases and J lost 1; bases outside the gene matches: 2. The CDR3 extends over 14 amino acids. The CDR3 loop is CASNGQGSYNEQFF. The CDR3 DNA reads as TGTGCCAGCAACGGACAGGGGTCCTACAATGAGCAGTTCTTC. Complete variable domain (other parts from reference TRBV11-2 and TRBJ2-1): EAGVAQSPRYKIIEKRQSVAFWCNPISGHATLYWYQQILGQGPKLLIQFQNNGVVDDSQLPKDRFSAERLKGVDSTLKIQPAKLEDSAVYLCASNGQGSYNEQFFGPGTRLTVL.

This chain connects TRBV11-2 to TRBJ2-1; D not resolved. The germline gives CDR1 SGHAT, CDR2 FQNNGV. The CDR3 consists of 10 residues. The ends were cut back, 6 bases at V and 5 bases at J, with 2 bases in the middle. CDR3 region: CASRHNEQFF. CDR3 bases: TGTGCCAGCAGGCACAATGAGCAGTTCTTC.

This chain joins TRBV29-1 and TRBJ2-7, with TRBD1 matching over 8 bases. This CDR3 is 14 amino acids long. Germline V lookup: CDR1 SQVTM, CDR2 ANQGSEA. The V and J ends lost 4 bases and 1 base, in that order; junction bases with no gene match: 6. This CDR3 reads CSVGPRQGSYEQYF. In DNA form, the CDR3 reads TGCAGCGTTGGACCGAGACAGGGGTCCTACGAGCAGTACTTC.

As regards this clonotype: It is likely a read error, because the conserved phenylalanine at the end of the CDR3 is missing. The chain recombines TRBV12-5 with TRBJ1-6; D gene ambiguous. Trimming shortened V by 2 bases and J by 5 bases, and 16 bases separated the two germline ends. CDR1 and CDR2 (germline): LGHNT, FRNRAP. This CDR3 spans 17 amino acids. The CDR3 protein is CASGLLPFIPDNSPLHL. The CDR3 bases are TGTGCTAGTGGTTTGCTTCCTTTTATTCCGGATAATTCACCCCTCCACCTT.

The chain combines TRBV11-2 with TRBJ2-5; D perhaps matches TRBD2 (6 bases). V was clipped by 5 bases and J by 5 bases, with 15 bases between them. Germline-derived CDR1 and CDR2 are SGHAT and FQNNGV. This CDR3 is built from 14 residues. CDR3 coding DNA: TGTGCCAGCAGCAAGGACTATCACGGGGAGACCCAGTACTTC. Residues: CASSKDYHGETQYF.

V usage is TRBV29-1 and J usage is TRBJ2-7; the match to TRBD1 covers 8 bases. V dropped 4 bases and J dropped 4; count of bases not matched to a gene: 12. CDR3 length: 15 residues. Germline V lookup: CDR1 SQVTM, CDR2 ANQGSEA. CDR3 protein: CSVVGPGGRFYEQYF. The DNA for the CDR3 is TGCAGCGTTGTAGGACCAGGGGGCAGATTTTACGAGCAGTACTTC.

The chain carries TRBV2 and TRBJ2-7; the match to TRBD1 covers 9 bases. After removal of 7 bases from V and 6 bases from J, the junction contained 7 bases not matched to a gene. The CDR3 totals 13 residues. Germline loops: CDR1 SNHLY, CDR2 FYNNEI. CDR3 coding DNA: TGTGCCAGCAACGAGGGACAGGGAATCGAGCAGTACTTC. Its translation is CASNEGQGIEQYF.

The gene calls are TRBV2 and TRBJ2-1; TRBD2 aligns across 8 bases. This CDR3 has 14 residues. V shed 6 bases, J shed 5 bases, and the junction held 6 bases outside the gene matches. Germline CDR1 and CDR2: SNHLY and FYNNEI. This chain's CDR3 is CASRPDSGDNEQFF. The CDR3 DNA is TGTGCCAGCAGGCCGGATAGCGGGGACAATGAGCAGTTCTTC.

This chain connects TRBV4-1 to TRBJ2-1; D is possibly TRBD1 (6 bases). The CDR3 is made up of 16 amino acids. CDR1 and CDR2 (germline): MGHRA, YSYEKL. Trimming left V 0 bases short and J 0 bases short, with 9 bases between. The DNA for the CDR3 is TGCGCCAGCAGCCAAGATACAGGGTACTCCTACAATGAGCAGTTCTTC. It yields the protein CASSQDTGYSYNEQFF.

In its sample, this clonotype was seen a few times. J is TRBJ2-7 and V is TRBV11-2; tentatively, D is TRBD1 (5 bases). Germline lookup yields CDR1 SGHAT and CDR2 FQNNGV. The V end lost 5 bases, the J end lost 3 bases, and 8 bases lay between the germline ends. There are 12 residues in the CDR3. CDR3 region: CASSRQYYEQYF. For the CDR3, the DNA is TGTGCCAGCAGCAGACAGTACTACGAGCAGTACTTC.

The rearrangement uses TRBV11-3 and TRBJ2-2; no clear D gene. V lost 0 bases, J lost 6 bases, and 8 bases lay in between. CDR3 length: 14 amino acids. Germline V gene data show CDR1 as SGHNT and CDR2 as YENEEA. The DNA for the CDR3 is TGTGCCAGCAGCTTAGAGCCTATGGCCGGGGAGCTGTTTTTT. Residues: CASSLEPMAGELFF.

This clonotype has a handful of counts. The rearrangement uses TRBV5-1 and TRBJ2-5; the match to TRBD1 covers 12 bases. The CDR3 has 16 residues. Germline V gene data show CDR1 as SGHRS and CDR2 as YFSETQ. With V trimmed by 1 base and J by 2 bases, 3 bases remained unmatched. The CDR3: CASSLWGQGAQETQYF. In DNA form, the CDR3 reads TGCGCCAGCAGCTTGTGGGGACAGGGGGCACAAGAGACCCAGTACTTC.

The genes are TRBV28 and TRBJ2-7; D perhaps matches TRBD1 (6 bases). Trimming took off 5 bases at V and 0 bases at J, with 11 bases between the two ends. In germline, CDR1 is MDHEN, CDR2 SYDVKM. CDR3 size: 14 residues. This chain's CDR3 is CASSMGQPSYEQYF. In DNA, the CDR3 is TGTGCCAGCAGTATGGGACAACCCTCCTACGAGCAGTACTTC.

The genes are TRBV7-9 and TRBJ2-3; D perhaps matches TRBD1 (5 bases). Germline V CDR1 and CDR2: SEHNR, FQNEAQ (reference sequence). V was clipped by 8 bases and J by 3 bases, with 12 bases between them. This CDR3 comprises 13 residues. Here the CDR3 reads CASGADRTDTQYF. The CDR3 DNA is TGTGCCAGCGGGGCTGATCGGACAGATACGCAGTATTTT.

J is TRBJ2-7 and V is TRBV5-1; TRBD2 matches 10 bases. The germline gives CDR1 SGHRS, CDR2 YFSETQ. The length of the CDR3 is 15 residues. Trimming cost V 4 bases and J 5 bases; bases outside gene matches: 9. Here the CDR3 DNA reads TGCGCCAGCAGCCCCCGTGGGCTAGCGGGAGACGAGCAGTACTTC. This gives the protein CASSPRGLAGDEQYF.

On this clonotype: Mismatch with germline at one junction end may stem from a read error. This rearrangement joins TRBV10-3 to TRBJ1-2; D perhaps matches TRBD1 (5 bases). The CDR3 extends over 13 amino acids. Germline V gives CDR1 ENHRY, CDR2 SYGVKD. CDR3 amino acids: CVISDGGNYGYTF. Here the CDR3 DNA reads TGTGTCATCAGCGATGGGGGTAACTATGGCTACACCTTC.

J is TRBJ2-2 and V is TRBV10-3, with unresolved D. V dropped 2 bases and J dropped 0 bases, with 4 bases sitting between them. From germline, CDR1 is ENHRY and CDR2 SYGVKD. The CDR3 extends over 14 amino acids. The CDR3 region is CAISEGANTGELFF. CDR3 in DNA: TGTGCCATCAGTGAGGGGGCGAACACCGGGGAGCTGTTTTTT.